These 20 T cell receptor beta chains were sequenced from one sample in a study of cytomegalovirus exposure and HLA in healthy donors. PCR employed 60 Vbeta and 13 Jbeta primers. Clones were sequenced by immunoSEQ multiplex PCR, and TCRdb holds only the in-frame ones, with some missing. The sample shows 150,000 or so clones, 64% of them seen only once. The sample was PBMCs. These receptors all stem from a woman between 25 and 40 years old in good health and CMV-seropositive.

V is TRBV7-9 and J is TRBJ1-1; 7 bases map to TRBD1. The CDR3 sequence is 16 residues long. Germline values: CDR1 SEHNR, CDR2 FQNEAQ (reference sequence). V was pared by 5 bases and J by 4 bases, with 13 bases of the junction left unmatched. The CDR3 loop reads CASSQSGGRGVTEAFF. CDR3 DNA: TGTGCCAGCAGCCAGTCAGGGGGTAGGGGTGTCACTGAAGCTTTCTTT.

This clone has just one count. The CDR3 DNA is TGTGCCAGCCAGACAGGGTATCATTACGAGCAGTACTTC. It translates to CASQTGYHYEQYF. J is TRBJ2-7 and V is TRBV7-9; 7 nucleotides agree with TRBD1. The CDR3 runs 13 residues. With 8 bases clipped from V and 4 bases from J, the junction kept 8 bases outside the gene matches. Germline values: CDR1 SEHNR, CDR2 FQNEAQ (reference sequence). Supplemented by reference TRBV7-9 and TRBJ2-7, the full variable domain reads DTGVSQNPRHKITKRGQNVTFRCDPISEHNRLYWYRQTLGQGPEFLTYFQNEAQLEKSRLLSDRFSAERPKGSFSTLEIQRTEQGDSAMYLCASQTGYHYEQYFGPGTRLTVT.

The chain is built from TRBV13 and TRBJ1-2, with 8 positions matching TRBD1. V dropped 2 bases and J dropped 6; count of bases not matched to a gene: 11. This CDR3 has 16 residues. Germline CDR1 is PRHDT and CDR2 is FYEKMQ (reference sequence). CDR3 in DNA: TGTGCCAGCAGCTTAAGGGACAGGACTTTTGCGGATGGCTACACCTTC. Translation: CASSLRDRTFADGYTF.

V gene TRBV5-8 combines with J gene TRBJ2-3, with 7 positions matching TRBD1. This CDR3 is built from 18 residues. The V gene end was trimmed by 0 bases and the J gene end by 2 bases; junction bases not matched to a gene: 12. Germline V gene sequence: CDR1 SGHTS, CDR2 YDEGEE. The CDR3 is CASSLAIVTGVYTDTQYF. The CDR3 DNA reads TGTGCCAGCAGCTTGGCCATAGTAACAGGGGTTTACACAGATACGCAGTATTTT.

Only a few counts were recorded for this clone. The chain couples TRBV11-2 to TRBJ2-7, with TRBD1 matching 7 bases. Trimming removed 2 bases from V and 0 bases from J; junction bases left unmatched: 4. Germline V gene lookup returns CDR1 SGHAT and CDR2 FQNNGV. The CDR3 contains 15 residues. The CDR3 spells CASSLQGDHSYEQYF. The CDR3 DNA reads as TGTGCCAGCAGCTTACAGGGGGACCACTCCTACGAGCAGTACTTC.

The rearrangement joins TRBV5-1 to TRBJ1-6; D is possibly TRBD1 (6 bases). The germline V and J ends were trimmed by 0 bases and 8 bases, with 9 bases remaining between them. The CDR3 loop spans 14 amino acids. Germline V gives CDR1 SGHRS, CDR2 YFSETQ. The CDR3 DNA follows: TGCGCCAGCAGCTTGGAGGGGGTGGATTCACCCCTCCACTTT. It translates to CASSLEGVDSPLHF.

This chain connects TRBV5-4 to TRBJ2-3, with D maybe TRBD1 (5 bases). This CDR3 spans 13 amino acids. Germline values: CDR1 SGHNT, CDR2 YYREEE (reference sequence). V was shortened by 2 bases and J by 3 bases, with 7 bases between the two germline ends. The CDR3 here is CASSFDRTDTQYF. The CDR3 DNA sequence: TGTGCCAGCAGCTTCGACAGAACAGATACGCAGTATTTT.

The V call is TRBV7-9, the J call TRBJ2-3; tentative D call: TRBD2 (7 bases). With 5 bases removed from V and 6 bases from J, the gap between germline ends came to 18 bases. This CDR3 has 15 residues. Germline V gives CDR1 SEHNR, CDR2 FQNEAQ (reference sequence). The CDR3 DNA sequence: TGTGCCAGCAGCCCCCGCGGGGGCGAGGGGGATACGCAGTATTTT. Its translation: CASSPRGGEGDTQYF.

This clone was detected only a few times. This rearrangement joins TRBV15 to TRBJ2-2; D perhaps matches TRBD1 (5 bases). This CDR3 spans 15 amino acids. V was cut by 0 bases and J by 7 bases, with 12 bases left in between. Germline V gene sequence: CDR1 LNHNV, CDR2 YYDKDF (reference sequence). The CDR3 reads CATSRDFERGGELFF. The CDR3 nucleotides are TGTGCCACCAGCAGAGATTTCGAAAGGGGCGGGGAGCTGTTTTTT.

This clone was detected only a few times. The chain has TRBV25-1 and TRBJ2-5, with TRBD1 matching 12 bases. J was trimmed by 5 bases and V by 4 bases; bases with no gene match: 8. The CDR3 is made up of 16 amino acids. The germline V gene has CDR1 MGHDK and CDR2 SYGVNS. In nucleotides, the CDR3 is TGTGCCAGCAGTGGGACGGGACAGGGGGCGTGGGAGACCCAGTACTTC. Translated, it gives CASSGTGQGAWETQYF.

The V call is TRBV5-6, the J call TRBJ2-5; possible D gene TRBD2, 6 bases. Germline V gives CDR1 SGHDT, CDR2 YYEEEE. V dropped 2 bases and J dropped 4 bases, with 15 bases sitting between them. The CDR3 runs 15 residues. CDR3 in DNA: TGTGCCAGCAGCTTTCGAAGGCTGGAGGGAGAGACCCAGTACTTC. Protein product: CASSFRRLEGETQYF.

The rearrangement uses TRBV27 and TRBJ1-2; 9 nucleotides match TRBD1. Germline values: CDR1 MNHEY, CDR2 SMNVEV (reference sequence). V shed 5 bases, J shed 5 bases, and the junction held 9 bases outside the gene matches. The CDR3 length is 15 residues. As DNA, the CDR3 is TGTGCCAGCAGTCCTTCCGGACAGGGGAGATATGGCTACACCTTC. Translated, it gives CASSPSGQGRYGYTF.

This sequence joins TRBV7-2 and TRBJ2-7; D may be TRBD2 (6 bases). Germline CDR1 reads SGHTA; CDR2 reads FQGNSA. The CDR3 is made up of 13 amino acids. Between the trimmed V and J ends, which lost 7 bases and 1 base, there was a span of 11 bases. The DNA of the CDR3 is TGTGCCAGCACCCAGCGGGTATCCTACGAGCAGTACTTC. Translating it yields CASTQRVSYEQYF.

The V and J genes are TRBV18 and TRBJ2-1; 9 bases align to TRBD1. Germline lookup yields CDR1 KGHSH and CDR2 LQKENI. V dropped 1 base and J dropped 5; count of bases not matched to a gene: 0. CDR3 length: 14 amino acids. The CDR3 loop reads CASSPRTGDNEQFF. The CDR3, as DNA: TGTGCCAGCTCACCACGGACAGGGGACAATGAGCAGTTCTTC.

V and J are TRBV5-4 and TRBJ2-7; TRBD2 matches at 8 bases. The CDR3 covers 14 residues. CDR1 is SGHNT and CDR2 is YYREEE in the germline V gene (reference sequence). V lost 4 bases to trimming and J lost 6 bases; unmatched junction nucleotides: 9. In DNA form, the CDR3 reads TGTGCCAGCAGCCCCGGGAGGGTTGGAAGCGAGCAGTACTTC. This encodes CASSPGRVGSEQYF.

The gene calls are TRBV2 and TRBJ1-4, with TRBD1 matching 7 bases. CDR1 is SNHLY, CDR2 FYNNEI, per germline. V lost 8 bases and J lost 6; bases outside the gene matches: 3. The CDR3 spans 12 residues. The CDR3 loop reads CASGGGYEKLFF. The CDR3 DNA sequence: TGTGCCAGCGGAGGGGGCTATGAAAAACTGTTTTTT.

This clone was found once. The rearrangement joins TRBV13 to TRBJ1-1; possible D gene TRBD1, 6 bases. The CDR3 is 13 amino acids. In germline, CDR1 is PRHDT, CDR2 FYEKMQ (reference sequence). Trimming cost V 2 bases and J 4 bases, with 8 bases left between them. CDR3 bases: TGTGCCAGCAGCTTACACAGGGCCACTGAAGCTTTCTTT. Translation gives CASSLHRATEAFF.

In its sample, this clone was seen a few times. The chain uses TRBV6-1 and TRBJ2-3, with 8 bases fitting TRBD2. This CDR3 spans 14 amino acids. V trimming: 7 bases; J trimming: 5 bases; junction bases outside the gene matches: 8. Germline CDR1 MNHNS, CDR2 SASEGT. CDR3: CASTHREGQDTQYF. In DNA form, the CDR3 reads TGTGCCAGCACCCATCGGGAGGGCCAAGATACGCAGTATTTT.

This chain uses TRBV7-8 with TRBJ1-5, with TRBD1 matching over 7 bases. There are 16 residues in the CDR3. Germline CDR1 reads SGHVS; CDR2 reads FQNEAQ. V was clipped by 5 bases and J by 6 bases; unmatched bases: 13. CDR3 amino acids: CASSPSAGGRGQPQHF. The CDR3 DNA follows: TGTGCCAGCAGCCCCTCCGCAGGGGGTCGTGGTCAGCCCCAGCATTTT.

The chain couples TRBV19 to TRBJ1-5; D is possibly TRBD1 (6 bases). V lost 4 bases to trimming and J lost 0 bases, with 10 bases between them. Germline V gene data show CDR1 as LNHDA and CDR2 as SQIVND (reference sequence). The CDR3 extends over 15 amino acids. The CDR3 is CASSTDSYSNQPQHF. CDR3 sequence (DNA): TGTGCCAGTAGTACGGACAGTTATAGCAATCAGCCCCAGCATTTT.